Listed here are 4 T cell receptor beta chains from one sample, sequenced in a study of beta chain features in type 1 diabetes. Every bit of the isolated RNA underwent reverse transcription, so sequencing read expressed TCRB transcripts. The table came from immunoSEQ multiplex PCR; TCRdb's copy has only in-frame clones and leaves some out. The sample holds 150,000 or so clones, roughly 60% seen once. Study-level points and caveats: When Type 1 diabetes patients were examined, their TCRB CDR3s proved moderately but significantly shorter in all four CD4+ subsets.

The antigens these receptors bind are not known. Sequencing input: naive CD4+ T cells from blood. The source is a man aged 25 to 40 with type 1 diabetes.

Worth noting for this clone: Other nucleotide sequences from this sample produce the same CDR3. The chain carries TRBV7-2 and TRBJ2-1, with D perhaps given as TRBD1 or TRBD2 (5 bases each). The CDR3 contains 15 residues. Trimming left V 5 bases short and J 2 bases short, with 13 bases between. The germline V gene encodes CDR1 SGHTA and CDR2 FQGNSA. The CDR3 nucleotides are TGTGCCAGCAGCCCCCTTGGGGGTCCCTACAATGAGCAGTTCTTC. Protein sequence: CASSPLGGPYNEQFF.

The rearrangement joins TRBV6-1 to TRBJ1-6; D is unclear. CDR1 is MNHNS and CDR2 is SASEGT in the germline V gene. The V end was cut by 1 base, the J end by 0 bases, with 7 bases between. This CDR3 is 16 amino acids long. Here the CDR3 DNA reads TGTGCCAGCAGTGAAGACACCGACTCCTATAATTCACCCCTCCACTTT. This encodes CASSEDTDSYNSPLHF.

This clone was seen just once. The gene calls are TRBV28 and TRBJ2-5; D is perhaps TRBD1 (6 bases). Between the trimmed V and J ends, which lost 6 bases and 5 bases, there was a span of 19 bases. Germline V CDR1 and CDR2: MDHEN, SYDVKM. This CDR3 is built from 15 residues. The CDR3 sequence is CASRGASRSWETQYF. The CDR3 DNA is TGTGCCAGCAGGGGGGCGAGCAGGTCATGGGAGACCCAGTACTTC.

CDR3 sequence (DNA): TGTGCCTGGACAGGAAATCCCGGGACAGGGGCTGAAAAACTGTTTTTT. Translation: CAWTGNPGTGAEKLFF. V usage is TRBV30 and J usage is TRBJ1-4; 10 bases map to TRBD1. This CDR3 has 16 residues. V was pared by 4 bases and J by 7 bases, with 12 bases of the junction left unmatched. Germline V gives CDR1 GTSNPN, CDR2 SVGIG (reference sequence).